The present T cell receptor (beta chain) was sequenced within a study of cytomegalovirus exposure and HLA in healthy donors. Study observations and caveats: CMV antigen specificity was confirmed in vitro for three CMV-associated chains. Segments of the TCR beta V type were, in most cases, productive about 87% or about 30% of the time in an earlier analysis. No immune exposure information besides CMV serostatus was available. As a later analysis revealed, the rate of TCR association differed by HLA locus, with DRB1 most and HLA-C fewest.

This clone has a single count. Its antigen is not identified. Germline V CDR1 and CDR2: SNHLY, FYNNEI. The length of the CDR3 is 15 residues. The junction had 7 bases not matched to a gene; V was cut back by 2 bases and J by 6 bases. PCR was performed using 60 Vbeta and 13 Jbeta primers. Produced via immunoSEQ multiplex PCR; TCRdb's table is partial and in-frame only. The sample lists 150,000 or so clones, over 60% occurring once. What was sequenced was PBMCs. The J gene is TRBJ1-2, the V gene TRBV2, with 9 bases fitting TRBD1. The clonotype originates from a man aged 45-65 years in good health and CMV-seropositive. The CDR3 region is CASSELTGGGDGYTF. The CDR3 region has the DNA TGTGCCAGCAGTGAATTGACAGGGGGAGGTGATGGCTACACCTTC.